This T cell receptor (beta chain) stems from a study of T cell responses to AZD1222 COVID-19 vaccine. Study results and limitations: Mapped onto spike, vaccine-associated CD4 TCRs spanned it and were dominant at 160-218 and 743-854. Baseline seropositivity characterized only a handful of AZD1222 recipients.

In regard to this clone: Antigen specificity is unknown.

TCRdb's table, derived via immunoSEQ multiplex PCR, lists solely in-frame clones and lacks some. Of roughly 120,000 clones detected, around 88% appear once; the ten largest clones hold around 8.7%. V lost 0 bases to trimming and J lost 8 bases, with 11 bases between them. This CDR3 region has 13 residues. CDR1 and CDR2 from the germline V gene are SGHKS and YYEKEE (reference sequence). The receptor comes from an adult in good health. The sequences come from peripheral blood, collected on day 0 of AZD1222 vaccination. The chain carries TRBV5-5 and TRBJ1-2, with D unclear. For the CDR3, the DNA is TGTGCCAGCAGCTTGGGGTTTGTGGCAGGCTACACCTTC. Protein: CASSLGFVAGYTF.